This paragraph reports one T cell receptor beta chain. This entry belongs to a study of CD8+ T cells in alopecia areata. The CDR3 has 15 residues. Germline V gene data show CDR1 as SGHRS and CDR2 as YFSETQ. V lost 0 bases, J lost 5 bases, and 3 bases stayed unmatched. As the sequencing template, cDNA was produced by extracting RNA and reverse transcribing it. Repertoires were generated with immunoSEQ multiplex PCR, while TCRdb's copy carries only in-frame clones and drops some. The table lists 150,000 or so clones, 55% of them singletons. This sequence originates from a human donor in good health. The genes are TRBV5-1 and TRBJ2-2, with TRBD2 identical over 8 bases. Material for sequencing was CD4+ T cells sorted from blood. This CDR3 is CASSLVASGTGELFF. CDR3 in DNA: TGCGCCAGCAGCTTGGTGGCTAGCGGGACCGGGGAGCTGTTTTTT.